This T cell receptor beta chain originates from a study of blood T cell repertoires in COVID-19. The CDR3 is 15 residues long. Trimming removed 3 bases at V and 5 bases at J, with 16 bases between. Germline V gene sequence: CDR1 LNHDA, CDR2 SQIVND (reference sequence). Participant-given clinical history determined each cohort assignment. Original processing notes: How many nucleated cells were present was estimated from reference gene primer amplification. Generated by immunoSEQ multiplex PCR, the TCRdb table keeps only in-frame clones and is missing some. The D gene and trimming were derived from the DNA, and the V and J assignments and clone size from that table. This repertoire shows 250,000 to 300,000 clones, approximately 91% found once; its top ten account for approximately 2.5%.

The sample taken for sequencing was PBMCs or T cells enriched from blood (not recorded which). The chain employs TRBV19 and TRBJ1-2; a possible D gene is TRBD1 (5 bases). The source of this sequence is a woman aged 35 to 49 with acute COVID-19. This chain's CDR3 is CASSMGGTGRYGYTF. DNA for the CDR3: TGTGCCAGTAGTATGGGGGGGACCGGACGTTATGGCTACACCTTC.